These T cell receptor beta chains were read from a single sample in a study of cytomegalovirus exposure and HLA in healthy donors. Assay: immunoSEQ multiplex PCR; the TCRdb copy retains only in-frame clones and omits some. Of around 140,000 clones in the sample, about 77% were seen once. Sample: PBMCs. Source of these receptors: a woman aged 40 to 50 in good health and CMV-seronegative. The CDR3 runs from the conserved cysteine through the conserved F or W. A D gene is named only where the DNA matches it firmly. A clone size is listed for some rows: how often the clone was seen (once, few, many), or a class if it is expanded.

V	D	J	size	CDR3	DNA
TRBV6-6	-	TRBJ2-3	-	CAGSPGDTQYF	TGTGCCGGCTCTCCGGGAGATACGCAGTATTTT
TRBV7-3	-	TRBJ2-6	-	CASSSQGGANVLTF	TGTGCCAGCAGCTCGCAGGGAGGGGCCAACGTCCTGACTTTC
TRBV5-1	-	TRBJ1-6	few	CASSLGQRNSPLHF	TGCGCCAGCAGCTTGGGACAGCGAAATTCACCCCTCCACTTT
TRBV7-3	TRBD1	TRBJ1-1	once	CASSSGQGSTEAFF	TGTGCCAGCAGCTCTGGACAGGGGAGCACTGAAGCTTTCTTT
TRBV28	TRBD2	TRBJ2-7	-	CASLHPAGAYEQYF	TGTGCCAGCTTACACCCAGCGGGGGCCTACGAGCAGTACTTC
TRBV5-4	TRBD2	TRBJ2-3	once	CASSLGASGGAGDTQYF	TGTGCCAGCAGCTTGGGGGCTAGCGGGGGGGCGGGAGATACGCAGTATTTT
TRBV5-1	-	TRBJ2-1	-	CASSLVGGSYNEQFF	TGCGCCAGCAGCTTGGTCGGGGGTTCCTACAATGAGCAGTTCTTC
TRBV4-2	-	TRBJ1-2	-	CASSQDPGFEGGYTF	TGTGCCAGCAGCCAAGACCCCGGGTTTGAGGGTGGCTACACCTTC
TRBV5-1	-	TRBJ1-2	-	CASRMTENYGYTF	TGCGCCAGCAGGATGACAGAGAACTATGGCTACACCTTC
TRBV13	TRBD1	TRBJ1-4	-	CASSPRQGRGEKLFF	TGTGCCAGCAGCCCCCGACAGGGGAGGGGTGAAAAACTGTTTTTT
TRBV2	TRBD1	TRBJ2-2	-	CASSRQGMNTGELFF	TGTGCCAGCAGCCGACAGGGGATGAACACCGGGGAGCTGTTTTTT
TRBV6-5	-	TRBJ1-2	-	CASSYDINYGYTF	TGTGCCAGCAGTTACGACATCAACTATGGCTACACCTTC
TRBV18	-	TRBJ2-2	once	CASSPSTGELFF	TGTGCCAGCTCACCCTCTACCGGGGAGCTGTTTTTT